A single sample gave rise to the 18 T cell receptor beta chains below, sequenced in a study of T-cell memory formation after mild COVID-19. MiXCR, applied by TCRdb to the 5' RACE reads, yields one record per CDR3 protein. The data contain a few hundred thousand distinct CDR3 sequences, around 10% of them singletons. The sequencing input was PBMCs or a T cell subset sorted from them (not recorded which). All receptors derive from a man between 18 and 35 years old who had mild COVID-19 (a few samples of this study predate the infection). Cell type and time point are not known.

The table lists this clonotype with a few counts. The genes are TRBV12-5 and TRBJ1-6; maybe TRBD1 (5 bases). CDR3 length: 15 amino acids. Germline V lookup: CDR1 LGHNT, CDR2 FRNRAP. V was cut by 5 bases and J by 9 bases, with 17 bases left in between. Here the CDR3 reads CASGLTTGLRSPLHF. The CDR3 DNA follows: TGTGCTAGTGGTCTAACAACGGGGCTCCGTTCACCCCTCCACTTT.

This clonotype was seen repeatedly, ten times or more. The chain has TRBV20-1 and TRBJ2-7; TRBD1 matches 10 bases. From germline, CDR1 is DFQATT and CDR2 SNEGSKA (reference sequence). The trim removed 1 base at V and 7 bases at J, leaving 7 bases unmatched. The CDR3 length is 14 residues. The DNA for the CDR3 is TGCAGTGCTAGAGGGACAGGGGGAAGTGGTGAGCAGTACTTC. Protein: CSARGTGGSGEQYF.

At least ten counts were recorded for this clonotype. This chain links TRBV11-2 with TRBJ2-7; 9 bases map to TRBD1. Germline-derived CDR1 and CDR2 are SGHAT and FQNNGV. The CDR3 covers 14 residues. With 5 bases clipped from V and 3 bases from J, the junction kept 5 bases outside the gene matches. This CDR3 is CASSRWDRDYEQYV. DNA for the CDR3: TGTGCCAGCAGCCGATGGGACAGGGACTACGAGCAGTACGTC.

The chain combines TRBV6-5 with TRBJ2-3; D might be TRBD2 (5 bases). The CDR3 is made up of 11 amino acids. Between the trimmed V and J ends, which lost 10 bases and 6 bases, there was a span of 11 bases. Germline V gene sequence: CDR1 MNHEY, CDR2 SVGAGI. CDR3 sequence: CATTSGDTQYF. CDR3 bases: TGTGCCACTACATCGGGGGATACGCAGTATTTT.

This clonotype occurred many times. The V gene is TRBV12-3 or TRBV12-4, the J gene TRBJ2-3; perhaps TRBD1 as D (5 bases). There are 14 residues in the CDR3. V was cut by 6 bases and J by 1 base, with 11 bases left in between. CDR3 region: CASRSGLGTDTQYF. The CDR3 DNA follows: TGTGCCAGCAGATCAGGGCTGGGCACAGATACGCAGTATTTT.

The chain joins TRBV20-1 to TRBJ1-6; the D gene is possibly TRBD1 (5 bases). CDR3 length equals 13 residues. V lost 0 bases and J 8 bases, leaving 8 bases between the germline ends. The germline CDR1 and CDR2 sequences are DFQATT and SNEGSKA (reference sequence). CDR3 loop: CSARDRGYSPLHF. CDR3 nucleotides: TGCAGTGCTAGAGATCGGGGCTATTCACCCCTCCACTTT.

The CDR3 DNA reads TGCAGTGCTAGAGATGGGACCTACGAGCAGTACTTC. Its protein is CSARDGTYEQYF. The rearrangement links TRBV20-1 to TRBJ2-7; D not resolved. Trimming shortened V by 0 bases and J by 2 bases, and 5 bases separated the two germline ends. CDR1 and CDR2 (germline): DFQATT, SNEGSKA (reference sequence). The CDR3 has 12 residues.

The chain is built from TRBV5-1 and TRBJ2-2, with D unresolved. The length of the CDR3 is 14 residues. V was pared by 0 bases and J by 3 bases, with 6 bases between. Germline lookup yields CDR1 SGHRS and CDR2 YFSETQ. CDR3 nucleotide sequence: TGCGCCAGCAGCTTGGGGGTGCACACCGGGGAGCTGTTTTTT. It is translated as CASSLGVHTGELFF.

J is TRBJ2-2 and V is TRBV12-3 or TRBV12-4, with TRBD2 matching over 8 bases. V gave up 5 bases and J gave up 6 bases; unmatched junction bases: 2. The CDR3 is 13 residues long. The CDR3 reads CASSPAGAGELFF. As DNA, the CDR3 is TGTGCCAGCAGTCCAGCGGGGGCCGGGGAGCTGTTTTTT.

The chain recombines TRBV9 with TRBJ2-3; unclear D gene. The length of the CDR3 is 14 residues. The ends were cut back, 3 bases at V and 6 bases at J, with 14 bases in the middle. The germline CDR1 and CDR2 sequences are SGDLS and YYNGEE. The CDR3 DNA follows: TGTGCCAGCAGCGCTGAGACCTATTTGGATACGCAGTATTTT. As protein: CASSAETYLDTQYF.

This sequence joins TRBV4-1 and TRBJ2-3; 8 bases fit TRBD1. The V and J ends lost 1 base and 4 bases, in that order; junction bases with no gene match: 4. The CDR3 has 15 residues. Germline loops: CDR1 MGHRA, CDR2 YSYEKL. Here the CDR3 reads CASSQGTGYADTQYF. In nucleotides, the CDR3 is TGCGCCAGCAGCCAAGGGACAGGGTACGCAGATACGCAGTATTTT.

V and J are TRBV6-5 and TRBJ2-2, with 7 bases that match TRBD1. V trimming: 6 bases; J trimming: 3 bases; junction bases outside the gene matches: 7. Germline V CDR1 and CDR2: MNHEY, SVGAGI. This CDR3 is 15 amino acids long. As DNA, the CDR3 is TGTGCCAGCAGGGAACAGGGGCCTCACACCGGGGAGCTGTTTTTT. Its protein product is CASREQGPHTGELFF.

The chain has TRBV5-1 and TRBJ1-1; D may be TRBD1 (6 bases). The CDR3 is made up of 14 amino acids. Trimming took off 6 bases at V and 1 base at J, with 13 bases between the two ends. Per germline, CDR1 SGHRS and CDR2 YFSETQ. In DNA, the CDR3 is TGCGCCAGCACCGTAGGACAGCGGAACACTGAAGCTTTCTTT. It encodes CASTVGQRNTEAFF.

V usage is TRBV2 and J usage is TRBJ1-4; TRBD1 matches 8 bases. The CDR3 is 12 residues long. The germline CDR1 and CDR2 sequences are SNHLY and FYNNEI. Trimming removed 7 bases from V and 8 bases from J; junction bases left unmatched: 3. CDR3 residues: CASNDRGEKLFF. The DNA for the CDR3 is TGTGCCAGCAATGACAGGGGAGAAAAACTGTTTTTT.

This chain joins TRBV30 and TRBJ1-2; 8 bases align to TRBD1. V gave up 1 base and J gave up 8 bases; unmatched junction bases: 6. The V gene's germline CDR1 is GTSNPN and CDR2 SVGIG (reference sequence). The CDR3 has 13 residues. The CDR3 DNA reads as TGTGCCTGGAGTGACCTCCGACAGGGGGGCTACACCTTC. Its protein is CAWSDLRQGGYTF. Using reference TRBV30 and TRBJ1-2 for the parts outside the CDR3, the full variable domain is SQTIHQWPATLVQPVGSPLSLECTVEGTSNPNLYWYRQAAGRGLQLLFYSVGIGQISSEVPQNLSASRPQDRQFILSSKKLLLSDSGFYLCAWSDLRQGGYTFGSGTRLTVV.

J is TRBJ2-1 and V is TRBV29-1; D is perhaps TRBD1 or TRBD2 (5 bases each). The CDR3 covers 14 residues. In germline, CDR1 is SQVTM, CDR2 ANQGSEA. With 8 bases removed from V and 0 bases from J, the gap between germline ends came to 14 bases. The CDR3 is CSHAAGSSYNEQFF. DNA for the CDR3: TGCAGCCATGCTGCAGGGAGCTCCTACAATGAGCAGTTCTTC.

The V gene is TRBV6-6, the J gene TRBJ2-2, with D possibly TRBD2 on 6 matching bases. V lost 6 bases to trimming and J lost 5 bases, with 10 bases between them. Germline V gene sequence: CDR1 MNHNY, CDR2 SVGAGI (reference sequence). The CDR3 has 13 residues. The CDR3 reads CASRQAGTGELFF. DNA for the CDR3: TGTGCCAGCAGGCAGGCGGGGACCGGGGAGCTGTTTTTT.

This clonotype was seen a handful of times. The V call is TRBV12-3 or TRBV12-4, the J call TRBJ2-7, with D tentatively TRBD1 (6 bases). This CDR3 spans 14 amino acids. The V end was cut by 2 bases, the J end by 6 bases, with 14 bases between. DNA for the CDR3: TGTGCCAGCAGTTTAAGTGGGGGACACTCCGAGCAGTACTTC. It encodes CASSLSGGHSEQYF.